The T cell receptor beta chain described here comes from a study of cytomegalovirus exposure and HLA in healthy donors. Notes on the study in general: In the analysis, some V segments, TRBV6-2 and TRBV6-3 included, were excluded as indistinguishable. When analyzed later, the rates of TCR association showed variation by HLA locus, with DRB1 the most and HLA-C the fewest.

In germline, CDR1 is GTSNPN, CDR2 SVGIG (reference sequence). Trimming took 1 base from V and 7 from J; bases not matched to a gene: 6. The CDR3 covers 13 residues. The PCR used 60 Vbeta and 13 Jbeta primers. Clones were sequenced by immunoSEQ multiplex PCR, and TCRdb holds only the in-frame ones, with some missing. Of about 160,000 clones listed, about 76% are singletons. With respect to this clone: Its antigen is not known.

V gene TRBV30 combines with J gene TRBJ1-2; 7 nucleotides agree with TRBD1. This receptor was taken from a male donor in good health and CMV-seropositive. Sequenced sample: PBMCs. CDR3 DNA sequence: TGTGCCTGGAGTGGTCAGGGGGTGGGTGGCTACACCTTC. It yields the protein CAWSGQGVGGYTF.